This passage covers 6 T cell receptor beta chains from one sample sequenced in a study of blood T cells in healthy people across ages. A sample-barcoded 5' primer and a J-beta primer mix were used in a second PCR of roughly 7 to 11 cycles. One entry per CDR3 protein, called by TCRdb with MiXCR from the 5' RACE reads. The sample yields about 1.5 million distinct CDR3 sequences, roughly 43% seen once. The sequencing input was blood. The receptors were gathered from a young woman in good health.

For the CDR3, the DNA is TGCGCCAGCAGCTTGGGAAGGACAGGGGGAGAAGAGCAGTACTTC. Amino acid sequence: CASSLGRTGGEEQYF. The chain recombines TRBV5-1 with TRBJ2-4; 10 positions match TRBD1. V was clipped by 0 bases and J by 13 bases; unmatched bases: 10. This CDR3 spans 15 amino acids. Germline CDR1 and CDR2: SGHRS and YFSETQ.

The chain links TRBV4-1 to TRBJ2-1; D possibly corresponds to TRBD2 (5 bases). V lost 5 bases and J lost 9, with 20 bases in between. Germline V gene data show CDR1 as MGHRA and CDR2 as YSYEKL. CDR3 size: 15 residues. The CDR3 nucleotides are TGCGCCAGCAGCTACCAAGGAGGACTCAGCGGTGAGCAGTTCTTC. Protein: CASSYQGGLSGEQFF.

The sample holds a few counts of this clonotype. This chain joins TRBV7-9 and TRBJ2-5; D remains unclear. Germline values: CDR1 SEHNR, CDR2 FQNEAQ (reference sequence). The CDR3 is made up of 14 amino acids. V lost 3 bases, J lost 3 bases, and 11 bases lay in between. The CDR3 sequence: CASSFQLSEETQYF. CDR3 coding DNA: TGTGCCAGCAGCTTCCAGTTATCCGAAGAGACCCAGTACTTC.

This clonotype was observed a few times. The chain combines TRBV7-2 with TRBJ2-5; D remains ambiguous. This CDR3 spans 14 amino acids. CDR1 and CDR2 (germline): SGHTA, FQGNSA. V dropped 5 bases and J dropped 4 bases, with 14 bases sitting between them. CDR3 sequence (DNA): TGTGCCAGCAGCACAACGAGTTTGACAGAGACCCAGTACTTC. This translates into CASSTTSLTETQYF.

The chain has TRBV27 and TRBJ1-5, with unresolved D. Germline V gene lookup returns CDR1 MNHEY and CDR2 SMNVEV (reference sequence). Trimming removed 3 bases at V and 5 bases at J, with 14 bases between. The CDR3 totals 15 residues. This CDR3 is CASSFRGPADQPQHF. CDR3 in DNA: TGTGCCAGCAGTTTCAGAGGGCCCGCGGATCAGCCCCAGCATTTT.

The chain recombines TRBV12-3 or TRBV12-4 with TRBJ1-5; D is unclear. The CDR3 spans 14 residues. The ends were cut back, 3 bases at V and 2 bases at J, with 8 bases in the middle. CDR3 bases: TGTGCCAGCAGTTTCAGAGGGCGCAATCAGCCCCAGCATTTT. This encodes CASSFRGRNQPQHF.